This T cell receptor (beta chain) was recovered during a study of CD8+ T cells in alopecia areata. Worth noting for this clone: Antigen: not known.

Treatment denoted: oral pan-JAK inhibitor, 5-10 mg twice daily. As the sequencing template, cDNA was produced by extracting RNA and reverse transcribing it. Profiled with immunoSEQ multiplex PCR; TCRdb holds only in-frame clones, not every one. In the table there are about 120,000 clones, less than 60% of which are singletons. Overall study findings and caveats: Tofacitinib significantly decreased scalp clonality and expanded CD8+ clones among top 100.

V was clipped by 0 bases and J by 13 bases, with 21 bases between them. Germline CDR1 is KGHSH and CDR2 is LQKENI. The CDR3 consists of 15 residues. The source is a human donor with alopecia areata. Sequencing used CD4+ T cells sorted from blood, obtained at week 24, from a patient treated with tofacitinib. The chain is built from TRBV18 and TRBJ1-1; tentatively, D is TRBD1 (5 bases). The CDR3 is CASSPPSGDQSQGFF. DNA for the CDR3: TGTGCCAGCTCACCACCATCGGGGGATCAATCGCAGGGTTTCTTT.